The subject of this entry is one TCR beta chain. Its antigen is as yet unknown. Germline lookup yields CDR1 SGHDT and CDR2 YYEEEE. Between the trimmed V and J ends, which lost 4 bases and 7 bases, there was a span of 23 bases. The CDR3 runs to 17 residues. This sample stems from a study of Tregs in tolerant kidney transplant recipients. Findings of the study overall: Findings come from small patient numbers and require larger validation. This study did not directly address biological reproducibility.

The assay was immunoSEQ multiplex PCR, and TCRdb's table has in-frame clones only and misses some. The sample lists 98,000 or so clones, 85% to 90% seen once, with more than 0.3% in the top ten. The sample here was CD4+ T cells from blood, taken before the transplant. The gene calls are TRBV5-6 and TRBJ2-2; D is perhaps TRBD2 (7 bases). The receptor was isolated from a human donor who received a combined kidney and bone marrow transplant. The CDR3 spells CASSALGGRLYDGELFF. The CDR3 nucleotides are TGTGCCAGCAGCGCACTGGGGGGGCGGTTGTACGACGGGGAGCTGTTTTTT. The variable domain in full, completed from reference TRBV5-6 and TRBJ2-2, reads DAGVTQSPTHLIKTRGQQVTLRCSPKSGHDTVSWYQQALGQGPQFIFQYYEEEERQRGNFPDRFSGHQFPNYSSELNVNALLLGDSALYLCASSALGGRLYDGELFFGEGSRLTVL.